The clone carrying this T cell receptor beta chain appeared a few times. Antigen: not known. The investigators amplified TCR beta CDR3 regions from RNA transcripts. In the first-round RT-PCR of the TCR CDR3, the HTBI primer set was used. TCRdb itself ran the multiplex PCR reads through MiXCR, one entry per CDR3 protein. The data contain 750,000 to 950,000 distinct CDR3 sequences, roughly 40% of them singletons. Aged 18 to 65, the patients had hyperthyroidism that was newly diagnosed and had lasted under 2 months. PBMCs were derived from roughly 10 ml fresh peripheral blood. The sample originates from a study of T cells in Graves' hyperthyroidism and ophthalmopathy. Study-level results: Before onset, by a median of around six months, the model predicted ophthalmopathy. Blood held most thyroid clonotypes expanded above 0.001 frequency.

The V and J ends lost 1 base and 0 bases respectively, with 10 bases between them. This CDR3 is built from 15 residues. Germline V gene lookup returns CDR1 LNHDA and CDR2 SQIVND (reference sequence). The V and J genes are TRBV19 and TRBJ2-7; D not certain. This TCR derives from a man aged 18 to 30 with Graves' hyperthyroidism. Material for sequencing was blood. CDR3: CASSIGGYDSYEQYF. The DNA of the CDR3 is TGTGCCAGTAGTATAGGAGGCTACGACTCCTACGAGCAGTACTTC. The variable domain in full, with the rest retrieved from reference TRBV19 and TRBJ2-7, is DGGITQSPKYLFRKEGQNVTLSCEQNLNHDAMYWYRQDPGQGLRLIYYSQIVNDFQKGDIAEGYSVSREKKESFPLTVTSAQKNPTAFYLCASSIGGYDSYEQYFGPGTRLTVT.